Below are 24 T cell receptor beta chains sequenced from a single sample in a study of CD8+ T cells in alopecia areata. Sample treatment: oral pan-JAK inhibitor, 5-10 mg twice daily. cDNA prepared by RNA extraction and subsequent reverse transcription served as the template for sequencing. Clones were sequenced by immunoSEQ multiplex PCR, and TCRdb holds only the in-frame ones, with some missing. Counted here are fewer than 150,000 clones, around 58% occurring once; the ten biggest clones make up 30%. Sequences were derived from CD8+ T cells sorted from blood, sampled at week 4, from a patient treated with tofacitinib. The origin of the receptors is a human donor with alopecia areata.

The chain combines TRBV29-1 with TRBJ1-1; D gene unclear. Germline assignment: CDR1 SQVTM and CDR2 ANQGSEA. V lost 8 bases to trimming and J lost 5 bases, with 9 bases between them. This CDR3 is built from 10 residues. CDR3 loop: CSTGVTEAFF. The CDR3 DNA is TGCAGCACTGGAGTGACTGAAGCTTTCTTT.

The chain employs TRBV20-1 and TRBJ2-1; D gene unclear. The CDR3 is 11 amino acids. Trimming stripped 2 bases from V and 9 bases from J, with 8 bases between. Germline loops: CDR1 DFQATT, CDR2 SNEGSKA (reference sequence). CDR3 residues: CSARLDGEQFF. In nucleotides, the CDR3 is TGCAGTGCTAGACTAGATGGTGAGCAGTTCTTC.

This chain uses TRBV29-1 with TRBJ1-1; 7 nucleotides match TRBD1. CDR3 length equals 13 residues. After removal of 7 bases from V and 0 bases from J, the junction contained 5 bases not matched to a gene. Germline V gene data show CDR1 as SQVTM and CDR2 as ANQGSEA. Here the CDR3 DNA reads TGCAGCGCCCTAGGGGGCCTGAACACTGAAGCTTTCTTT. It encodes CSALGGLNTEAFF.

The rearrangement uses TRBV11-2 and TRBJ2-7; the match to TRBD1 covers 7 bases. V was clipped by 5 bases and J by 3 bases; unmatched bases: 10. The CDR3 sequence is 15 residues long. The germline V gene has CDR1 SGHAT and CDR2 FQNNGV. The CDR3 bases are TGTGCCAGCAGCCCCATAGTTTCAGGGGGCTACGAGCAGTACTTC. Translation gives CASSPIVSGGYEQYF.

This clone was seen only a few times. Other DNA sequences within the sample encode an identical CDR3. The V gene is TRBV27, the J gene TRBJ2-7; D unclear. Germline V lookup: CDR1 MNHEY, CDR2 SMNVEV (reference sequence). The CDR3 totals 13 residues. Trimming cost V 1 base and J 1 base, with 5 bases left between them. The DNA for the CDR3 is TGTGCCAGCAGTTTATACAGTTCCTACGAGCAGTACTTC. Translated: CASSLYSSYEQYF.

This chain's CDR3 is CASSPNRAGNSPLHF. The CDR3 region has the DNA TGTGCCAGCAGCCCAAACCGAGCCGGCAATTCACCCCTCCACTTT. This rearrangement joins TRBV13 to TRBJ1-6; no definite D call. CDR1 and CDR2 from the germline V gene are PRHDT and FYEKMQ (reference sequence). The V gene lost 5 bases and the J gene lost 7 bases, with 15 bases spanning the gap. The CDR3 is 15 amino acids. The complete variable domain, with remaining parts taken from reference TRBV13 and TRBJ1-6, reads AAGVIQSPRHLIKEKRETATLKCYPIPRHDTVYWYQQGPGQDPQFLISFYEKMQSDKGSIPDRFSAQQFSDYHSELNMSSLELGDSALYFCASSPNRAGNSPLHFGNGTRLTVT.

This CDR3 is CASSPGTVYEQYF. In nucleotides, the CDR3 is TGTGCCAGCAGCCCCGGGACAGTCTACGAGCAGTACTTC. The chain carries TRBV5-6 and TRBJ2-7, with 7 nucleotides matching TRBD1. V was pared by 4 bases and J by 3 bases, with 4 bases of the junction left unmatched. Germline V lookup: CDR1 SGHDT, CDR2 YYEEEE. This CDR3 is 13 amino acids long.

The chain is built from TRBV29-1 and TRBJ2-7, with 11 bases lining up with TRBD2. CDR1 is SQVTM and CDR2 is ANQGSEA in the germline V gene. J was trimmed by 2 bases and V by 7 bases; bases with no gene match: 10. The CDR3 length is 15 residues. This CDR3 is CSAELTSGETYEQYF. The CDR3 DNA reads as TGCAGCGCCGAACTGACTAGCGGGGAAACCTACGAGCAGTACTTC.

This clone was detected only a few times. The CDR3 spells CSVEIWDRANTGELFF. In nucleotides, the CDR3 is TGCAGCGTTGAAATTTGGGACAGGGCGAACACCGGGGAGCTGTTTTTT. V and J are TRBV29-1 and TRBJ2-2; TRBD1 agrees at 9 bases. Germline V gene lookup returns CDR1 SQVTM and CDR2 ANQGSEA. There are 16 residues in the CDR3. The J segment lost 0 bases and the V segment lost 2 bases, leaving 4 bases of the junction unmatched.

The chain carries TRBV29-1 and TRBJ2-7; 8 bases fit TRBD1. CDR3 length equals 15 residues. V gave up 1 base and J gave up 2 bases; unmatched junction bases: 7. Looked up from germline, CDR1 is SQVTM and CDR2 is ANQGSEA. The CDR3 region is CSVEGDRDRTYEQYF. Here the CDR3 DNA reads TGCAGCGTTGAAGGGGACCGGGACAGGACCTACGAGCAGTACTTC.

The chain carries TRBV29-1 and TRBJ2-2, with unresolved D. CDR1 SQVTM and CDR2 ANQGSEA come from the germline V gene. This CDR3 has 13 amino acids. V lost 7 bases to trimming and J lost 1 base, with 10 bases between them. The CDR3 bases are TGCAGCGGGGTTTGGGAGAACACCGGGGAGCTGTTTTTT. Translated, it gives CSGVWENTGELFF.

The J gene is TRBJ1-2, the V gene TRBV28; TRBD1 matches 7 bases. V trimming: 2 bases; J trimming: 10 bases; junction bases outside the gene matches: 10. The germline V gene has CDR1 MDHEN and CDR2 SYDVKM. The CDR3 totals 14 residues. CDR3 protein: CASSLLRGEGHYTF. DNA for the CDR3: TGTGCCAGCAGTTTACTCAGGGGGGAAGGGCACTACACCTTC.

This clone occurred a few times. This rearrangement joins TRBV12-5 to TRBJ2-5; no definite D call. Trimming took 7 bases from V and 2 from J, leaving 14 bases between them. The germline gives CDR1 LGHNT, CDR2 FRNRAP. The CDR3 covers 14 residues. This chain's CDR3 is CASAPPILQETQYF. The DNA of the CDR3 is TGTGCTAGTGCCCCGCCCATCCTACAAGAGACCCAGTACTTC.

The chain employs TRBV27 and TRBJ2-5; no definite D call. The CDR3 consists of 14 residues. Germline-derived CDR1 and CDR2 are MNHEY and SMNVEV (reference sequence). Trimming pared 2 bases from V and 0 bases from J, leaving 7 bases between. The CDR3 DNA sequence: TGTGCCAGCAGTTTAAACCAGGACCAAGAGACCCAGTACTTC. Amino acid sequence: CASSLNQDQETQYF.

The CDR3 nucleotides are TGTGCCAGCAGCCTCGGGACAGGGACGTTTGAGTACTTC. This codes for CASSLGTGTFEYF. The chain uses TRBV5-6 and TRBJ2-7; 9 nucleotides align to TRBD1. The CDR3 contains 13 residues. In germline, CDR1 is SGHDT, CDR2 YYEEEE. Trimming took 4 bases from V and 11 from J; bases not matched to a gene: 10.

The rearrangement links TRBV4-1 to TRBJ1-5; D uncertain. V was trimmed by 5 bases and J by 7 bases, leaving 15 bases between them. CDR1 is MGHRA, CDR2 YSYEKL, per germline. The CDR3 extends over 14 amino acids. CDR3 loop: CASSVRLKQQPQHF. CDR3 sequence (DNA): TGCGCCAGCAGCGTCAGGCTCAAGCAGCAGCCCCAGCATTTT.

This chain uses TRBV18 with TRBJ2-2, with TRBD2 matching over 13 bases. V lost 3 bases to trimming and J lost 4 bases; unmatched junction nucleotides: 8. This CDR3 spans 18 amino acids. Germline lookup yields CDR1 KGHSH and CDR2 LQKENI. The CDR3 nucleotides read TGTGCCAGCTCACCGTTCGGGACTAGCGGGGCAAGCACCGGGGAGCTGTTTTTT. This translates into CASSPFGTSGASTGELFF. The full variable domain, rest sourced from reference TRBV18 and TRBJ2-2, is NAGVMQNPRHLVRRRGQEARLRCSPMKGHSHVYWYRQLPEEGLKFMVYLQKENIIDESGMPKERFSAEFPKEGPSILRIQQVVRGDSAAYFCASSPFGTSGASTGELFFGEGSRLTVL.

The CDR3 protein is CASSLVQGDRYQYF. For the CDR3, the DNA is TGTGCCAGCAGCTTAGTACAGGGGGACAGATACCAGTATTTT. The gene calls are TRBV7-9 and TRBJ2-3; TRBD1 matches at 8 bases. CDR1 is SEHNR, CDR2 FQNEAQ, per germline (reference sequence). V was pared by 1 base and J by 12 bases, with 9 bases of the junction left unmatched. The CDR3 contains 14 residues.

This rearrangement joins TRBV29-1 to TRBJ2-1; 8 bases align to TRBD1. CDR1 and CDR2 (germline): SQVTM, ANQGSEA. This CDR3 is 21 amino acids long. The V segment lost 0 bases and the J segment 4 bases; nucleotides outside the gene matches: 23. CDR3 nucleotide sequence: TGCAGCGTTGAAGATTGGGGTGAGGACAGGGTTGGGGCCTACTCATACAATGAGCAGTTCTTC. It translates to CSVEDWGEDRVGAYSYNEQFF.

The J gene is TRBJ2-7, the V gene TRBV4-1; D unclear. Trimming removed 1 base at V and 7 bases at J, with 14 bases between. The germline gives CDR1 MGHRA, CDR2 YSYEKL. This CDR3 has 14 amino acids. CDR3 sequence reads: CASSQAVGLREQYF. CDR3 sequence (DNA): TGCGCCAGCAGCCAAGCGGTGGGGTTACGGGAGCAGTACTTC.

This clone was recorded only once. V is TRBV18 and J is TRBJ2-7; 11 positions match TRBD2. CDR3 length equals 16 residues. Losses at the gene ends were 1 base for V and 2 bases for J; bases not matched to a gene: 4. CDR1 is KGHSH, CDR2 LQKENI, per germline. The CDR3 loop is CASSPRLAGSPYEQYF. CDR3 in DNA: TGTGCCAGCTCACCACGACTAGCGGGGAGTCCCTACGAGCAGTACTTC.

Comment on this clone: The same CDR3 also results from other DNA sequences found in this sample. The J gene is TRBJ1-1, the V gene TRBV29-1, with TRBD1 matching over 7 bases. The CDR3 loop spans 14 amino acids. The germline CDR1 and CDR2 sequences are SQVTM and ANQGSEA. Losses at the gene ends were 3 bases for V and 0 bases for J; bases not matched to a gene: 4. The CDR3 DNA sequence: TGCAGCGTTGACTCGACAGGGATGAACACTGAAGCTTTCTTT. Its translation: CSVDSTGMNTEAFF.

The chain is built from TRBV30 and TRBJ2-1, with 12 nucleotides matching TRBD2. Germline assignment: CDR1 GTSNPN and CDR2 SVGIG (reference sequence). The CDR3 length is 14 residues. The V and J ends lost 4 bases and 3 bases, in that order; junction bases with no gene match: 1. CDR3 bases: TGTGCCTGGACTAGCGGGGGGGACTACAATGAGCAGTTCTTC. Translating it yields CAWTSGGDYNEQFF.

In this sample, this clone turned up a few times. The genes are TRBV29-1 and TRBJ1-1; perhaps TRBD1 as D (5 bases). Germline V gene lookup returns CDR1 SQVTM and CDR2 ANQGSEA. The V and J ends lost 7 bases and 1 base respectively, with 10 bases between them. This CDR3 is 12 amino acids long. CDR3 loop: CSARGGNTEAFF. DNA for the CDR3: TGCAGCGCCCGTGGGGGGAACACTGAAGCTTTCTTT.